These T cell receptor beta chains were read from a single sample in a study of CD8+CD57+ T cells in acquired aplastic anemia. TCRdb reprocessed the reads via MiXCR and lists one record per CDR3 protein. The table has about 150,000 distinct CDR3 sequences, roughly 54% seen once. The source material was sorted CD4+, CD8+, or CD8+CD57+ T cells (not recorded which) from PBMCs. These receptors all come from a human donor with aplastic anemia. Both conserved end residues are part of each CDR3. The order of the fields is J gene, clone size, V gene, D gene, CDR3 DNA, CDR3 protein. D genes are given only for firm matches. Clone sizes are given selectively: once, few, many, or a class where the clone is expanded.

TRBJ2-7	.	TRBV19	.	TGTGCCAGTAGTATCACCAGAGGGACTTCGCCTTCCTACGAGCAGTACTTC	CASSITRGTSPSYEQYF
TRBJ1-1	.	TRBV10-2	.	TGCGCCAGCAGTGAGATCCGGGCGACTGAAGCTTTCTTT	CASSEIRATEAFF
TRBJ2-1	.	TRBV9	.	TGTGCCAGCTCACCACATACAGGGGGGGACAATGTGCAGTTCTTC	CASSPHTGGDNVQFF
TRBJ1-4	few	TRBV2	.	TGTGCCAGCAGTTCTTGGGGCCAGTATGAAAAACTGTTTTTT	CASSSWGQYEKLFF
TRBJ2-3	.	TRBV7-2	.	TGTGCCAGCGCAGCGGAACACACAGATACGCAGTATTTT	CASAAEHTDTQYF
TRBJ2-3	.	TRBV5-1	TRBD1	TGCGCCAGCAGGCCAACTAGCAGGGGGCCTCCTAGCACAGATACGCAGTATTTT	CASRPTSRGPPSTDTQYF
TRBJ1-2	.	TRBV2	.	TGTGCTATATTCTTATGTGCTGACTATGGCTACACCTTC	CAIFLCADYGYTF
TRBJ2-3	few	TRBV4-1	.	TGCGCCAGCAGCCAAGGAGGGGCCCGCCCCACAGATACGCAGTATTTT	CASSQGGARPTDTQYF
TRBJ2-7	.	TRBV15	TRBD2	TGTGCCACCAGCTTAAGGACTAGCGGGGTCGAGCAGTACTTC	CATSLRTSGVEQYF
TRBJ2-1	many	TRBV7-8	TRBD1	TGTGCCAGCAGCCACAGGGGAAATGAGCAGTTCTTC	CASSHRGNEQFF
TRBJ1-2	.	TRBV9	.	TGTGCCAGCAGCGGAAGACTCGACAGAAGCTATGGCTACACCTTC	CASSGRLDRSYGYTF
TRBJ1-2	.	TRBV7-8	.	TGTGCCAGCAGCTCAACGGAATCTGGGGGAATGGGGACCTTC	CASSSTESGGMGTF
TRBJ1-4	.	TRBV2	.	TGTGCCAGCCGTATAGGTGGGAAACTGTTTTTT	CASRIGGKLFF
TRBJ2-6	.	TRBV2	TRBD2	TGTGCCAGCAACGGGAGGGGAACTGGGGCCAACGTCCTGACTTTC	CASNGRGTGANVLTF
TRBJ1-2	.	TRBV29-1	TRBD1	TGCAGCGTTACTTCTCCGGACAGGGCGGGTTACACCTTC	CSVTSPDRAGYTF
TRBJ1-2	once	TRBV7-9	.	TGTGCCAGCAGCTCAAGGGACGGGTGGTCGGGCTACACCTTC	CASSSRDGWSGYTF
TRBJ2-2	.	TRBV20-1	TRBD2	TGCAGTGCTAAGCGGGGGGGCCTCGTCACCGGGGAGCTGTTTTTT	CSAKRGGLVTGELFF
TRBJ1-4	.	TRBV7-9	.	TGTGCCAGCAGCCCCAGGGGTCGCGATGGAAAACTGTTTTTT	CASSPRGRDGKLFF
TRBJ2-1	.	TRBV24-1	TRBD2	TGTGCCACCGGCGGGAGGAACCCCTCCTACAATGAGCAGTTCTTC	CATGGRNPSYNEQFF
TRBJ2-7	.	TRBV5-1	TRBD1	TGCGCCAGCAGCCGTGGGGACAGTCGTTACGAGCAGTACTTC	CASSRGDSRYEQYF
TRBJ2-5	many	TRBV4-2	TRBD1	TGTGCCAGCAGCCAAGAAAAGGGGGCTGGGACCCAGTACTTC	CASSQEKGAGTQYF
TRBJ2-5	many	TRBV4-3	.	TGCGCCAGCAGCCAAACCGGGACGATTGAGACCCAGTACTTC	CASSQTGTIETQYF